This T cell receptor (beta chain) is from a study of T cell repertoires in cytomegalovirus infection. Whole-study context: HLA-B-restricted CMV epitopes that are well studied, plus recently identified HLA-C-restricted ones, were used by the study. Indications of both CMV infection and matching HLA type were provided by public TCR beta signatures. Overall study results and limits: The cumulative frequency of public TCR beta families identified carriers of CMV plus the relevant HLA.

The V end was cut by 7 bases, the J end by 8 bases, with 14 bases between. Germline V gene sequence: CDR1 SEHNR, CDR2 FQNEAQ (reference sequence). This CDR3 has 12 amino acids. TCRdb reprocessed the reads with MiXCR, giving one entry per CDR3 protein. The sample has fewer than 850,000 distinct CDR3 sequences; under 35% are singletons. For this clonotype: The antigen remains undetermined.

The sequenced sample was cultured CD8+ T cells from PBMCs, obtained from culture after CMV antigen stimulation. The chain has TRBV7-9 and TRBJ1-1; D is unresolved. The TCR was taken from a human donor in good health (CMV status not recorded). Some clones in this sample may be carry-over from other donors' samples. DNA of the CDR3: TGTGCCAGCATCCTCGGACCGGGGGAAGCTTTCTTT. Its protein product is CASILGPGEAFF.